These 7 T cell receptor beta chains were all obtained from the same sample, sequenced in a study of blood T cell repertoires in COVID-19. Sequencing was performed with immunoSEQ multiplex PCR; in TCRdb, only in-frame clones are kept and a portion is missing. The profile shows 200,000 to 250,000 clones, about nine tenths of them singletons. The specimen was PBMCs or T cells enriched from blood (not recorded which). Receptors originate from a man aged 40-55 years who had recovered from COVID-19.

This rearrangement joins TRBV2 to TRBJ1-2, with D maybe TRBD1 (5 bases). Germline-derived CDR1 and CDR2 are SNHLY and FYNNEI. The CDR3 spans 15 residues. With 1 base removed from V and 2 bases from J, the gap between germline ends came to 11 bases. CDR3 sequence reads: CASSEGAGLNYGYTF. The CDR3 nucleotides are TGTGCCAGCAGTGAAGGGGCAGGGCTAAACTATGGCTACACCTTC.

The V call is TRBV29-1, the J call TRBJ2-7; 8 bases are shared with TRBD2. CDR1 and CDR2 from the germline V gene are SQVTM and ANQGSEA. The ends lost 6 bases at V and 5 bases at J; junction bases unmatched: 3. The CDR3 has 11 amino acids. This CDR3 reads CSVFGGDEQYF. The CDR3 coding sequence is TGCAGCGTATTCGGGGGGGACGAGCAGTACTTC.

The chain is built from TRBV30 and TRBJ1-2; TRBD1 is a possible D gene (6 bases). CDR3 length: 10 residues. Looked up from germline, CDR1 is GTSNPN and CDR2 is SVGIG (reference sequence). V was shortened by 4 bases and J by 13 bases, with 13 bases between the two germline ends. The CDR3 bases are TGTGCCTGGAAGGACAGCTTTTTCACCTTC. It yields the protein CAWKDSFFTF.

The chain combines TRBV5-1 with TRBJ2-7; 16 bases fit TRBD2. The length of the CDR3 is 16 residues. The V and J ends lost 4 bases and 1 base, in that order; junction bases with no gene match: 2. In germline, CDR1 is SGHRS, CDR2 YFSETQ. In nucleotides, the CDR3 is TGCGCCAGCAGCGCGGGACTAGCGGGAGGGTCCTACGAGCAGTACTTC. This translates into CASSAGLAGGSYEQYF.

This clone was observed a few times. The genes are TRBV7-2 and TRBJ2-2; D uncertain. This CDR3 region has 12 residues. V shed 1 base and J shed 6 bases, with 3 bases lying between them. Germline V CDR1 and CDR2: SGHTA, FQGNSA. The CDR3 is CASSLDSGELFF. The CDR3 DNA reads TGTGCCAGCAGCTTAGACTCCGGGGAGCTGTTTTTT.

This clone was seen more than once but under ten times. The sample contains more than one DNA sequence encoding this CDR3. The V and J genes are TRBV7-9 and TRBJ2-1; TRBD2 matches 7 bases. CDR1 SEHNR and CDR2 FQNEAQ come from the germline V gene (reference sequence). The CDR3 contains 16 residues. V trimming: 1 base; J trimming: 2 bases; junction bases outside the gene matches: 5. CDR3 bases: TGTGCCAGCAGCTTAGTTCCGGGAGGAGCCTACAATGAGCAGTTCTTC. The encoded protein is CASSLVPGGAYNEQFF.

V gene TRBV6-5 combines with J gene TRBJ2-7, with 10 bases that match TRBD1. CDR1 is MNHEY, CDR2 SVGAGI, per germline. The CDR3 is 13 amino acids. V trimming: 9 bases; J trimming: 4 bases; junction bases outside the gene matches: 6. The CDR3 loop is CARQTGGSYEQYF. The CDR3 nucleotides read TGTGCCAGGCAGACAGGGGGCTCATACGAGCAGTACTTC.